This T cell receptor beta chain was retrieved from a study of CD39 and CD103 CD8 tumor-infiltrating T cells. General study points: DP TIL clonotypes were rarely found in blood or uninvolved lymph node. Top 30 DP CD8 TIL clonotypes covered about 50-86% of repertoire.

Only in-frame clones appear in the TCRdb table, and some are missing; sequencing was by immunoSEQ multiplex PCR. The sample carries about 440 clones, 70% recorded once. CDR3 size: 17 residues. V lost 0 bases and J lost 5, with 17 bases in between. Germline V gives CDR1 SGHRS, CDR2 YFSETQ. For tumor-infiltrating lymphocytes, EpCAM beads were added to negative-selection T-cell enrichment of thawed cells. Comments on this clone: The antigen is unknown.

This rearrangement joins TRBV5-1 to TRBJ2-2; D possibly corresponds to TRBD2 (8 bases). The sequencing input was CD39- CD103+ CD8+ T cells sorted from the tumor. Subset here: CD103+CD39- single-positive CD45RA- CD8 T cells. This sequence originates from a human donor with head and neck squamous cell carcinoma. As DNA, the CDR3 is TGCGCCAGCAGCTTGGAATCGGGAGGGGGCGGAACCGGGGAGCTGTTTTTT. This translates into CASSLESGGGGTGELFF.